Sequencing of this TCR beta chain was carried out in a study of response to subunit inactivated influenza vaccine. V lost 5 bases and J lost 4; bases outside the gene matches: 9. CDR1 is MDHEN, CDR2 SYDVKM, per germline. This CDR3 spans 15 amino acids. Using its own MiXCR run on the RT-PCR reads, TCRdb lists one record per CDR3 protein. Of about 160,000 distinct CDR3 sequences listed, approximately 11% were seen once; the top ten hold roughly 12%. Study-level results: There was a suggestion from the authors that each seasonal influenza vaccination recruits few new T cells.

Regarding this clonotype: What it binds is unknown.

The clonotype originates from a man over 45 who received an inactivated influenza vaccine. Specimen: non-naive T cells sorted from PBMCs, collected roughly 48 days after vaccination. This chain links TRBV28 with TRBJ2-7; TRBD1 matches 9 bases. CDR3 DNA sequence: TGTGCCAGCAGTAAGCTCGGGACAGGGCTGTACGAGCAGTACTTC. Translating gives CASSKLGTGLYEQYF.